This is a list of T cell receptor beta chains from one sample in a study of OX40 agonist ivuxolimab in advanced cancers. Profiling relied on immunoSEQ multiplex PCR, and the TCRdb table lists in-frame clones only, not all of them. The sample holds 75,000 to 90,000 clones, around 87% seen once. The material sequenced was CD4+ or CD8+ T cells sorted from blood, taken in a trial of the OX40 agonist ivuxolimab. The source is an adult with an advanced solid tumor such as melanoma, head and neck, liver or kidney cancer. The CDR3 runs from the conserved cysteine through the conserved F or W. The D gene is left open where the match is weak. Part of the rows lack a size; the others show once, few, many or a class for expanded clones.

D gene	V gene	clone size	J gene	CDR3 length	CDR3 protein	CDR3 DNA
TRBD1	TRBV6-5	-	TRBJ1-1	13	CASTRQGRAEAFF	TGTGCCAGCACCCGACAGGGAAGGGCTGAAGCTTTCTTT
TRBD1	TRBV10-3	-	TRBJ2-7	13	CAISGGGDYEQYF	TGTGCCATCAGTGGAGGGGGCGACTACGAGCAGTACTTC
TRBD1	TRBV11-2	few	TRBJ1-6	13	CASSLDRHSPLHF	TGTGCCAGCAGCTTGGACAGGCATTCACCCCTCCACTTT
-	TRBV30	-	TRBJ1-6	12	CAWSSPNSPLHF	TGTGCCTGGAGTTCCCCCAATTCACCCCTCCACTTT
-	TRBV7-8	-	TRBJ1-1	16	CASSLGGRGPTTEAFF	TGTGCCAGCAGCTTAGGAGGAAGGGGACCCACTACTGAAGCTTTCTTT
TRBD1	TRBV19	once	TRBJ2-1	12	CASSMIGQGEFF	TGTGCCAGTAGTATGATAGGACAGGGGGAGTTCTTC
-	TRBV15	-	TRBJ1-1	15	CATSRDLSRGAEAFF	TGTGCCACCAGCAGAGATCTTTCCAGGGGAGCTGAAGCTTTCTTT
-	TRBV7-2	-	TRBJ2-7	14	CASSLDLGIYEQYF	TGTGCCAGCAGCTTAGATCTGGGGATTTACGAGCAGTACTTC
TRBD1	TRBV9	-	TRBJ2-7	16	CASSVGPTGGSLEQYF	TGTGCCAGCAGCGTAGGGCCGACAGGGGGTTCCTTAGAGCAGTACTTC
TRBD1	TRBV19	-	TRBJ2-5	14	CASSIGQGKETQYF	TGTGCCAGTAGTATTGGACAGGGGAAAGAGACCCAGTACTTC
-	TRBV5-1	-	TRBJ1-5	16	CASSLDGGGGNQPQHF	TGCGCCAGCAGCTTGGACGGAGGGGGTGGGAATCAGCCCCAGCATTTT
TRBD1	TRBV6-6	-	TRBJ1-1	15	CASSSRTGLNTEAFF	TGTGCCAGCAGTTCTCGGACAGGGCTGAACACTGAAGCTTTCTTT
TRBD2	TRBV6-5	-	TRBJ2-3	14	CASRLAGVVDTQYF	TGTGCCAGCCGGCTAGCGGGGGTGGTAGATACGCAGTATTTT
-	TRBV7-2	-	TRBJ2-1	17	CASSPRGGRWSYNEQFF	TGTGCCAGCAGCCCCAGGGGCGGGAGATGGTCCTACAATGAGCAGTTCTTC
TRBD2	TRBV19	-	TRBJ2-2	14	CASSTSGATGELFF	TGTGCCAGTTCGACTAGCGGAGCCACCGGGGAGCTGTTTTTT
-	TRBV5-4	few	TRBJ1-5	13	CASSLPWNQPQHF	TGTGCCAGCAGCTTACCGTGGAATCAGCCCCAGCATTTT
-	TRBV19	-	TRBJ1-1	13	CASRNQGYTEAFF	TGTGCCAGTAGGAATCAGGGGTATACTGAAGCTTTCTTT
-	TRBV10-3	-	TRBJ2-3	14	CAIRGVQTGDTQYF	TGTGCCATCAGAGGGGTCCAGACAGGAGATACGCAGTATTTT
-	TRBV11-2	-	TRBJ2-3	13	CASSLPGRDTQYF	TGTGCCAGCAGCTTACCAGGAAGAGATACGCAGTATTTT
-	TRBV14	-	TRBJ1-5	16	CASSQVVGNSNQPQHF	TGTGCCAGCAGCCAAGTCGTCGGAAATAGCAATCAGCCCCAGCATTTT
-	TRBV5-8	-	TRBJ1-2	15	CASSWGQGPGYGYTF	TGTGCCAGCAGCTGGGGCCAGGGGCCCGGGTATGGCTACACCTTC
-	TRBV30	-	TRBJ1-6	13	CAWSASYNSPLHF	TGTGCCTGGAGTGCAAGCTATAATTCACCCCTCCACTTT
-	TRBV10-3	-	TRBJ1-5	15	CAISDVGAGNQPQHF	TGTGCCATCAGTGACGTGGGGGCTGGCAATCAGCCCCAGCATTTT
-	TRBV9	-	TRBJ2-3	16	CASSVLGGAGTDTQYF	TGTGCCAGCAGCGTACTTGGGGGGGCCGGCACAGATACGCAGTATTTT
TRBD1	TRBV6-6	-	TRBJ1-2	14	CASSPDRGPDGYTF	TGTGCCAGCAGTCCCGACAGGGGGCCAGATGGCTACACCTTC
TRBD2	TRBV7-2	-	TRBJ2-2	15	CASSSGLAGGGELFF	TGTGCCAGCAGCTCGGGACTAGCGGGAGGCGGGGAGCTGTTTTTT
-	TRBV6-1	-	TRBJ1-1	14	CASRTTSIGTEAFF	TGTGCCAGCCGGACGACATCAATAGGCACTGAAGCTTTCTTT
-	TRBV2	-	TRBJ2-3	15	CASRGTRLPTDTQYF	TGTGCCAGCAGGGGGACCCGGCTCCCAACAGATACGCAGTATTTT
-	TRBV5-1	-	TRBJ1-2	17	CASSHYTVAQGDYGYTF	TGCGCCAGCAGCCATTACACCGTCGCTCAGGGTGACTATGGCTACACCTTC
TRBD1	TRBV29-1	-	TRBJ1-2	11	CSVEQGVGYTF	TGCAGCGTCGAACAGGGGGTGGGCTACACCTTC
TRBD1	TRBV2	-	TRBJ1-5	16	CASRNQGAWGNQPQHF	TGTGCCAGCAGAAATCAGGGGGCTTGGGGCAATCAGCCCCAGCATTTT
-	TRBV5-1	-	TRBJ2-5	16	CASSLEGGGGEETQYF	TGCGCCAGCAGCTTGGAGGGGGGAGGTGGTGAAGAGACCCAGTACTTC
TRBD2	TRBV6-1	-	TRBJ2-7	14	CAGEGTSGAYEQYF	TGTGCGGGTGAAGGGACTAGCGGAGCCTACGAGCAGTACTTC
-	TRBV5-1	-	TRBJ2-7	15	CASRVTTESSYEQYF	TGCGCCAGCAGGGTAACCACCGAAAGCTCCTACGAGCAGTACTTC
-	TRBV5-1	-	TRBJ1-6	15	CASAEPGQRYSPLHF	TGCGCCAGCGCTGAACCGGGACAAAGATATTCACCCCTCCACTTT
TRBD2	TRBV10-3	-	TRBJ2-7	14	CAIGGVAGSYEQYF	TGTGCCATCGGGGGAGTAGCGGGTTCCTACGAGCAGTACTTC
TRBD1	TRBV5-1	-	TRBJ2-3	14	CASRRQGRTDTQYF	TGCGCCAGCAGGCGACAGGGGCGCACAGATACGCAGTATTTT
-	TRBV5-6	-	TRBJ1-2	14	CASSWATLGYGYTF	TGTGCCAGCAGCTGGGCTACCTTGGGGTATGGCTACACCTTC
TRBD1	TRBV29-1	once	TRBJ1-2	11	CSAGQVYGYTF	TGCAGCGCCGGACAGGTCTATGGCTACACCTTC
TRBD1	TRBV27	-	TRBJ2-5	17	CASSPWTGGDMKETQYF	TGTGCCAGCAGTCCCTGGACAGGGGGCGATATGAAAGAGACCCAGTACTTC
TRBD1	TRBV7-2	-	TRBJ1-1	15	CASSLAQTGGTEAFF	TGTGCCAGCAGCTTAGCCCAGACAGGGGGAACTGAAGCTTTCTTT
-	TRBV5-1	-	TRBJ2-6	15	CASSLEGSGANVLTF	TGCGCCAGCAGCTTGGAGGGCTCTGGGGCCAACGTCCTGACTTTC
TRBD1	TRBV19	-	TRBJ2-7	13	CASRGTGAGEQYF	TGTGCCAGTAGAGGGACAGGGGCTGGCGAGCAGTACTTC
TRBD1	TRBV7-3	-	TRBJ1-5	17	CASSLYSRQGVNQPQHF	TGTGCCAGCAGCTTATACAGCCGACAGGGAGTCAATCAGCCCCAGCATTTT
-	TRBV5-1	-	TRBJ2-7	13	CASSLNDRYEQYF	TGCGCCAGCAGCTTGAACGACCGGTACGAGCAGTACTTC